The TCR beta chain described here comes from a study of blood T cell repertoires in COVID-19. The wider study: Acute-phase and convalescent COVID-19 samples originated in the United States, Italy and Spain. The analysed material was cDNA or gDNA that came from T cells, B-cell-depleted T cells, or PBMCs.

Seattle-derived patients entered the study during active infection and were followed longitudinally. The CDR3 loop spans 12 amino acids. Trimming removed 5 bases at V and 8 bases at J, with 9 bases between. CDR1 and CDR2 (germline): SEHNR, FQNEAQ (reference sequence). Authors' analysis steps: Estimation of nucleated cell counts was performed using reference gene primer amplification. TCRdb keeps only in-frame clones here, not all; method: immunoSEQ multiplex PCR. V and J calls and clone size are copied from that table; D and trimming were computed from the DNA. The table has a few hundred thousand clones, more than 80% seen once; the top ten hold approximately 7.5%.

This chain joins TRBV7-9 and TRBJ1-4; the D is unclear. The sample was peripheral blood. This receptor was obtained from a woman aged 25 to 39 with COVID-19, enrolled during active disease. CDR3 sequence: CASSRGGEKLFF. Written as DNA, the CDR3 is TGTGCCAGCAGCCGAGGAGGGGAAAAACTGTTTTTT.